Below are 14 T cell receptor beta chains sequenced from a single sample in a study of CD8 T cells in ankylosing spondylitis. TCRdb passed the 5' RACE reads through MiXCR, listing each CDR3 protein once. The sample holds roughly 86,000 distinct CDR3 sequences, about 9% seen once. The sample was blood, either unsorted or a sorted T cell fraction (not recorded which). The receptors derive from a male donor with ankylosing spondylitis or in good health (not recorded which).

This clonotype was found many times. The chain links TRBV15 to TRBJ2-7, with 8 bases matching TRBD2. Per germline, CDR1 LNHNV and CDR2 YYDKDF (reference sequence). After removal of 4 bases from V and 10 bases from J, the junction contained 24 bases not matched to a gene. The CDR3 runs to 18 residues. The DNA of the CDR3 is TGTGCCACCAGCACCATCGGGTCCATAGCGGGGCCCTCTTCGAGACAGTACTTC. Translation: CATSTIGSIAGPSSRQYF.

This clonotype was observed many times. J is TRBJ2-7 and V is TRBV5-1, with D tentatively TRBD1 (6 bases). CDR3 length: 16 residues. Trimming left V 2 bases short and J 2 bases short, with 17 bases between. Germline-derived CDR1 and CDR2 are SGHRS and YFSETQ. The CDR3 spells CASSFQSGVEPYEQYF. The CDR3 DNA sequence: TGCGCCAGCAGCTTCCAATCAGGGGTCGAGCCCTACGAGCAGTACTTC.

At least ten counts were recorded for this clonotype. The CDR3 DNA reads as TGTGCCAGCAGCCCTAGCGGGGAATACAATGAGCAGTTCTTC. Protein: CASSPSGEYNEQFF. The chain has TRBV13 and TRBJ2-1; 9 nucleotides line up with TRBD2. The junction had 3 bases not matched to a gene; V was cut back by 5 bases and J by 4 bases. CDR1 and CDR2 from the germline V gene are PRHDT and FYEKMQ (reference sequence). The CDR3 extends over 14 amino acids. The whole variable domain, remainder taken from reference TRBV13 and TRBJ2-1, is AAGVIQSPRHLIKEKRETATLKCYPIPRHDTVYWYQQGPGQDPQFLISFYEKMQSDKGSIPDRFSAQQFSDYHSELNMSSLELGDSALYFCASSPSGEYNEQFFGPGTRLTVL.

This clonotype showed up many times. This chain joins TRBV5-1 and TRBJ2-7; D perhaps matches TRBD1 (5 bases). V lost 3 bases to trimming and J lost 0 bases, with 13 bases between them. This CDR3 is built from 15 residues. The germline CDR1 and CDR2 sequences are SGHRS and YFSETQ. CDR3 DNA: TGCGCCAGCAGCTACGACAGCTTTAGCTCCTACGAGCAGTACTTC. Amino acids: CASSYDSFSSYEQYF.

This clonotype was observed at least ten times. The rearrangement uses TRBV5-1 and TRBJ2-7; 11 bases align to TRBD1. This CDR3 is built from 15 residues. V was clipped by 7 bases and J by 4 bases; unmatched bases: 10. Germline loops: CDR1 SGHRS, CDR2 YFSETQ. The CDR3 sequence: CASADPGQGAYEQYF. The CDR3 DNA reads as TGCGCCAGCGCCGACCCCGGACAGGGGGCTTACGAGCAGTACTTC.

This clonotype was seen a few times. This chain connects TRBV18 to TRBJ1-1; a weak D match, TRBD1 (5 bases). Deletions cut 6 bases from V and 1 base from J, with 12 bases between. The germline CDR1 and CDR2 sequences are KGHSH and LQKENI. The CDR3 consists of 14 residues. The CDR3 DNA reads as TGTGCCAGCTCCCAGAGCCAGGGGAACACTGAAGCTTTCTTT. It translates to CASSQSQGNTEAFF. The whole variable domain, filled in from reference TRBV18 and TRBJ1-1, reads NAGVMQNPRHLVRRRGQEARLRCSPMKGHSHVYWYRQLPEEGLKFMVYLQKENIIDESGMPKERFSAEFPKEGPSILRIQQVVRGDSAAYFCASSQSQGNTEAFFGQGTRLTVV.

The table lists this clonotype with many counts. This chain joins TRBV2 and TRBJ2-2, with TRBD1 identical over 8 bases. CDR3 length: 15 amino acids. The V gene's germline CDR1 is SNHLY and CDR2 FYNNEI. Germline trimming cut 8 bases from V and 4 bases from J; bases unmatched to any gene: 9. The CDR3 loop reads CASGGWTGRTGELFF. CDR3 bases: TGTGCCAGCGGGGGTTGGACAGGGCGCACCGGGGAGCTGTTTTTT.

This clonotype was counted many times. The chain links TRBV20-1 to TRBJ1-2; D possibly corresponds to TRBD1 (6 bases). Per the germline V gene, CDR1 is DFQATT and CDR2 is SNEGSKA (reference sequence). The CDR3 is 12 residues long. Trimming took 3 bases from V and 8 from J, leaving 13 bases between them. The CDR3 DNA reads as TGCAGTGCTAGGACAGGCGGTTCAGGCTACACCTTC. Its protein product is CSARTGGSGYTF.

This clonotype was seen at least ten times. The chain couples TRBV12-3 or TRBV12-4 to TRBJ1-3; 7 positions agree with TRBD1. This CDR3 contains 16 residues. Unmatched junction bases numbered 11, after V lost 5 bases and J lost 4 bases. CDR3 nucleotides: TGTGCCAGCAGTCCAGGGGGGGGGGCAAGAGGAAACACCATATATTTT. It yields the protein CASSPGGGARGNTIYF.

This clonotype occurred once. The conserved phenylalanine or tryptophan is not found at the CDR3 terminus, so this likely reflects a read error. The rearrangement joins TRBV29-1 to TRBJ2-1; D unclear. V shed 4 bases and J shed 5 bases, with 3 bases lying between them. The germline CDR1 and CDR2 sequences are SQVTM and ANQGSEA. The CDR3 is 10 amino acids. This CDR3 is CSVGDNEQFL. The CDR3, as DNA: TGCAGCGTTGGGGACAATGAGCAGTTCTTA.

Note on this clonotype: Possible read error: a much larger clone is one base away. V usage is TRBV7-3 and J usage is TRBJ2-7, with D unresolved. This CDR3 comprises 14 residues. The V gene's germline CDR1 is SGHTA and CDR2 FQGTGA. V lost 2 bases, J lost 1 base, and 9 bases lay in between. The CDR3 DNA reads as TGTGCCAGCAGCTTATCAACAAATTCCTACGAGCAGTACTTC. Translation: CASSLSTNSYEQYF.

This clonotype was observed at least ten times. CDR3 DNA: TGCAGTGCTAGAGATGGGGCAGACTATGGCTACACCTTC. Protein: CSARDGADYGYTF. V is TRBV20-1 and J is TRBJ1-2; D may be TRBD1 (5 bases). CDR1 DFQATT and CDR2 SNEGSKA come from the germline V gene (reference sequence). This CDR3 contains 13 residues. V dropped 0 bases and J dropped 3 bases, with 8 bases sitting between them.

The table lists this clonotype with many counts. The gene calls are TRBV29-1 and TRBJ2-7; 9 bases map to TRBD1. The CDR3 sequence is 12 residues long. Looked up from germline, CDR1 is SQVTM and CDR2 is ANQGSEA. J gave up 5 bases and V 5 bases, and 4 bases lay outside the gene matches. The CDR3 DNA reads TGCAGCGTTTCCGGACAGGGGAACGAGCAGTACTTC. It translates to CSVSGQGNEQYF.

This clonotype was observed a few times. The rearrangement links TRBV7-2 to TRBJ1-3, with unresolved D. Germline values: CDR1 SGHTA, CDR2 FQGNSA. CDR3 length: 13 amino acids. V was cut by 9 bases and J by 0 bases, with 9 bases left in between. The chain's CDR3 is CASTVLSGNTIYF. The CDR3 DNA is TGTGCCAGTACCGTTCTCTCTGGAAACACCATATATTTT. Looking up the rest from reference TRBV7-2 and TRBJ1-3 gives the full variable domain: GAGVSQSPSNKVTEKGKDVELRCDPISGHTALYWYRQSLGQGLEFLIYFQGNSAPDKSGLPSDRFSAERTGGSVSTLTIQRTQQEDSAVYLCASTVLSGNTIYFGEGSWLTVV.